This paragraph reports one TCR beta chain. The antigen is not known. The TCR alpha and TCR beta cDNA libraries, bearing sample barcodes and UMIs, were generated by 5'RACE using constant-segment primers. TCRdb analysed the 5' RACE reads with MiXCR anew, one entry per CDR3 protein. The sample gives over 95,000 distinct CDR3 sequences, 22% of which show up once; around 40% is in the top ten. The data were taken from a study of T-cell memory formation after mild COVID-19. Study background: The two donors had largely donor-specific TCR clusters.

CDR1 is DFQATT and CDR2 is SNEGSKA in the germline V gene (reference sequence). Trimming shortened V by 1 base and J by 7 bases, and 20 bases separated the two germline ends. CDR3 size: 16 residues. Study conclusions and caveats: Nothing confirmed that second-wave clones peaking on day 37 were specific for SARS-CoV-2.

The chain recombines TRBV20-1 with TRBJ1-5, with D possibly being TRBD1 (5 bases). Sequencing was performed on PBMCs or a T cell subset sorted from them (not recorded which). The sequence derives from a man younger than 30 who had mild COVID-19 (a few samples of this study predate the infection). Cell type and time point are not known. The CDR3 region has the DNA TGCAGTGCTAGAGGATATGGGGACCAGGGCGGGCAGCCCCAGCATTTT. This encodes CSARGYGDQGGQPQHF.